The T cell receptor beta chain under discussion was sequenced for a study of blood T cell repertoires in COVID-19 (dated by TCRdb to 2020 to 2022). About the investigation overall: Collaborator samples came from the United States, Italy and Spain and covered acute and convalescent phases of COVID-19. Samples came from the ongoing ImmuneRACE study (first 160 participants) plus 1,254 subjects from 6 global collaborators. A freely available public database, intended as a resource for researchers studying the immune response to SARS-CoV-2, is where the repertoires were released. Where HLA class I and class II types were available, the types were taken from metadata supplied by the sample provider, not from assay-based typing. Deeply sampled blood TCRbeta repertoires from subjects exposed to, actively infected with, or recovered from COVID-19 were included in the dataset. Sample metadata almost always included a de-identified subject ID, COVID-19 status, age in years and sex. The material from the prospective study consisted of cDNA or gDNA derived from T cells, B-cell-depleted T cells, or PBMCs.

Each collaborating institution followed its own protocols to collect whole blood in K2EDTA tubes. For TCRbeta analysis, collaborator samples were shipped as frozen whole blood, as isolated PBMCs, or as DNA extracted from either sample type. Ten or more counts support this clone. Its antigen specificity is not known. No base qualities exist here, and no much larger clone lies one base off it. TCRbeta CDR3 regions were amplified from genomic DNA using the immunoSEQ Assay, a bias-controlled multiplex PCR. Concerning the study's data processing: Within the assay, amplification of reference gene primers was used to estimate how many nucleated cells each sample contained. To quantify the absolute abundance of each unique TCRbeta CDR3 rearrangement, sequence reads were collapsed and filtered. Productive Simpson clonality was computed per sample as the square root of Simpson's diversity index over productive rearrangements. TCRdb holds this immuneACCESS table with in-frame rearrangements only. Some clones are missing; in checked studies, unresolved V genes explain under half, and the rest has no known cause. Clonal size and the V and J genes are those of that table, whereas D and trimming came from the DNA. For this sample the table gives 45,000 to 70,000 clones, of which 81% were detected only once. The ten biggest clones cover under 30% of the sample.

From the cysteine through the phenylalanine, the CDR3 covers 14 amino acids. Solely the CDR3 DNA is kept, with 42 bases framed from the first base. The germline V gene specifies MNHEY as CDR1 and SVGAGI as CDR2. Germline trimming: 8 bases from V, 4 bases from J; junction bases outside gene matches: 4. The paper as a whole reports these results and caveats: The amount of clinical and demographic metadata varied by source and participant and was provided uncurated.

The V and J genes are TRBV6-5 and TRBJ2-1; 11 central bases correspond to TRBD1. The sample was peripheral blood. The clonotype was recovered from a woman at least 80 years old with active or convalescent COVID-19. The DNA is TGTGCCAGCTGCCGGGACAGGGGGTACAATGAGCAGTTCTTC. Its protein reads: CASCRDRGYNEQFF.